This T cell receptor (beta chain) was retrieved from a study of T cells after yellow fever vaccination. Study-level findings and limits: Researchers report a weaker secondary response that nonetheless peaked faster, day 5 versus 15. In post-booster samples, most primary-vaccination clones reappeared (around 95% CD4, roughly 88% CD8).

The sample holds many counts of this clonotype. Its antigen is currently unknown. For TCR, cDNA came from 5'RACE template switching, which added a universal primer site and UMIs. TCRdb recomputed calls from the 5' RACE reads with MiXCR, one row per CDR3 protein. The sample contains roughly 310,000 distinct CDR3 sequences, about 3.5% of which appear only once. This TCR came from a man aged 18 to 29 who received the YFV17D yellow fever vaccine. The material sequenced was PBMCs, taken on the day of the yellow fever booster vaccination.

The CDR3 loop reads CAIRGEGQLNTEAFF. The DNA of the CDR3 is TGTGCCATTAGGGGGGAGGGACAACTGAACACTGAAGCTTTCTTT. The rearrangement links TRBV6-2 or TRBV6-3 to TRBJ1-1, with a possible D match to TRBD1 (6 bases). The germline V gene has CDR1 MNHEY and CDR2 SVGEGT. This CDR3 has 15 amino acids. The V end lost 10 bases, the J end lost 0 bases, and 18 bases lay between the germline ends.